This TCR beta chain appears in the sequencing data of a study of blood T cell repertoires in COVID-19. V was clipped by 0 bases and J by 7 bases, with 7 bases between them. Germline V lookup: CDR1 LGHDT, CDR2 YNNKEL (reference sequence). The CDR3 is 14 amino acids. Some clones are missing from TCRdb's copy, which holds only in-frame ones; the method was immunoSEQ multiplex PCR. The data contain 310,000 or so clones, more than 75% of them seen just once; the ten biggest clones take up over 1%. The TCR comes from a man aged 70 or older with acute or convalescent COVID-19. Sequenced: peripheral blood. The V and J genes are TRBV3-1 (or the pseudogene TRBV3-2) and TRBJ1-6, with D tentatively TRBD1 (6 bases). In nucleotides, the CDR3 is TGTGCCAGCAGCCAAGATCAGGGGAATTCACCCCTCCACTTT. Translated, it gives CASSQDQGNSPLHF.